This TCR beta chain was captured in a study of T cell changes during pregnancy in multiple sclerosis (dated by TCRdb to the late 2010s). General notes on the study: The study looked at changes in the T cell repertoire across pregnancy in women with multiple sclerosis.

Library preparation employed the immunoSEQ multiplex PCR assay. Entries here come from immuneACCESS through TCRdb and include only in-frame sequences with V and J called. Some clones fail to appear in such tables; in the studies checked, an unresolved V gene covers under half of the shortfall, and the cause of the remainder is unknown. This sample lists tens of thousands of clones; approximately 88% were detected once. Around 0.5% of the sample lies in the top ten. On this clone itself: Its recognized antigen is unknown. There are no base qualities to consult, and no much larger clone falls within one base.

Trimming leaves V shorter by 8 bases and J shorter by 5 bases, with the junction holding 14 bases beyond the gene matches. The germline V gene encodes CDR1 MNHEY and CDR2 SMNVEV (reference sequence). Including cysteine and phenylalanine, the CDR3 has 16 amino acids. Here the CDR3 DNA is all that survives: 48 bases in frame from base 1. This TCR came from a female donor with multiple sclerosis, enrolled in a pregnancy study. This chain is built from TRBV27 and TRBJ2-1, and TRBD1 aligns with 8 junction nucleotides. Sequences were derived from CD4+ T cells from peripheral blood mononuclear cells, sampled in the first trimester of pregnancy. In nucleotide form, the sequence is TGTGCCAGCTGTATCTCCGGGACAGGCTTGCACAATGAGCAGTTCTTC. Its coded protein is CASCISGTGLHNEQFF.